This T cell receptor beta chain came from a study of early T cells in non-severe SARS-CoV-2 infection (dated by TCRdb to about 2021). With respect to the entire study: Because TCR sequencing relied on bulk RNA taken from unsorted whole blood, pairing of alpha and beta chains was not possible. Summary of the overall study and its limitations: VDJdb matching was skewed toward anti-spike CD8 responses, so virus-specific expansions were likely underestimated and private and CD4 specificities were missed.

To prepare the library, 5' RACE was applied. The instrument was a NextSeq 500. To correct for sequencing error and PCR bias, the TCR library protocol tagged individual cDNA molecules with unique molecular identifiers. Sequencing covered both TCR alpha and beta chains, and within each sample the abundances of alpha and beta sequences were tightly co-correlated. The study's own analysis went as follows. V gene, J gene and CDR3 annotation of TCR sequences was performed with Decombinator V4. TCRs were defined as expanded if a significant change between any two time points was detected under a Poisson model with p below 0.0001. TCR abundances were normalised to the total number of TCRs sequenced per sample and expressed as counts per million. MAIT TCRs were defined by TRAV1-2 paired with TRAJ12, TRAJ20 or TRAJ33, and iNKT TCRs by TRAV10 paired with TRAJ18. VDJdb, accessed on 1 November 2021, was searched for TCRs annotated for CMV, EBV and SARS-CoV-2, and TCRs annotated for more than one antigen were excluded. Starting from the raw public reads, TCRdb applied fastp trimming at Q25, assembled clones with MiXCR and retained in-frame beta chains. Rows merge per CDR3 protein into single entries with the most common DNA and genes. None of the V and J calls come from the authors' own analysis; TCRdb made them. The sample table holds 75,000 or so distinct CDR3 sequences, of which approximately 12% were seen once. The ten biggest clones cover 5% to 8% of the sample.

The cysteine opens and the phenylalanine closes a CDR3 of 15 amino acids. The entry retains the CDR3 DNA only, 45 bases that are in frame from base 1. V lost 2 bases and J lost 2 bases; the stretch between them is 10 bases long. Turning to this clonotype: The antigen this receptor binds is unknown. Base qualities are not at hand, and no much larger clone is one base apart.

This was a case-control study nested in a cohort of healthcare workers in London, UK, who had nasopharyngeal swab PCR tests and blood samples taken every week. Healthcare workers were recruited between 23 and 31 March 2020, during the week of the UK lockdown, and were followed weekly for up to roughly 15 weeks. Recombination joined TRBV12-3 or TRBV12-4 with TRBJ1-5; the D gene identity is not certain. The sample was whole blood. This TCR derives from an adult who was a healthcare worker with PCR-confirmed SARS-CoV-2 infection or an uninfected control (not recorded which). At the DNA level, the sequence is TGTGCCAGCAGTTTATCATCAGGTGGCAATCAGCCCCAGCATTTT. This translates into CASSLSSGGNQPQHF.